A selection of T cell receptor beta chains follows, all from one sample in a study of shared clonotypes between healthy human individuals. Sequencing used immunoSEQ multiplex PCR; TCRdb keeps in-frame clones, though not all of them. Found here are 650,000 to 750,000 clones, around 72% of them singletons; the top ten hold 1.8%. Sequencing was performed on memory CD4+ T cells sorted from blood. The receptors stem from a woman aged 30 to 39 in good health. CDR3s leave out the opening cysteine and the closing phenylalanine or tryptophan. Not every row has a clone size; where given, it reads once, few, many or a size class.

len: 12
abundance: NA
v_gene: TRBV6-4
CDR3aa: ASSLSGTDYGYT

len: 15
abundance: NA
v_gene: TRBV5-1
CDR3aa: ASSLAGARRSSTEAF

len: 13
abundance: once
v_gene: TRBV28
CDR3aa: ASYSPHGGHYGYT

len: 11
abundance: NA
v_gene: TRBV28
CDR3aa: ASHRGPYNEQF

len: 11
abundance: NA
v_gene: TRBV29-1
CDR3aa: SVVPGVNTEAF

len: 14
abundance: few
v_gene: TRBV27
CDR3aa: ASRPAGGRAGYEQY

len: 10
abundance: NA
v_gene: TRBV2
CDR3aa: ASSSGRGEQY

len: 13
abundance: NA
v_gene: TRBV19
CDR3aa: ASSLDRSRDQPQH

len: 11
abundance: NA
v_gene: TRBV11-3
CDR3aa: ASSFRTGGEQY

len: 10
abundance: NA
v_gene: TRBV15
CDR3aa: ATSFDGEGYT

len: 13
abundance: NA
v_gene: TRBV6-5
CDR3aa: ASRGTSGSFDEQY

len: 10
abundance: NA
v_gene: TRBV11-1
CDR3aa: ASSFYSYEQY

len: 12
abundance: NA
v_gene: TRBV6-5
CDR3aa: ASSYISGQTEAF

len: 13
abundance: NA
v_gene: TRBV4-2
CDR3aa: ASSQGLAGSYEQY

len: 12
abundance: NA
v_gene: TRBV2
CDR3aa: ASSGLFSYNEQF